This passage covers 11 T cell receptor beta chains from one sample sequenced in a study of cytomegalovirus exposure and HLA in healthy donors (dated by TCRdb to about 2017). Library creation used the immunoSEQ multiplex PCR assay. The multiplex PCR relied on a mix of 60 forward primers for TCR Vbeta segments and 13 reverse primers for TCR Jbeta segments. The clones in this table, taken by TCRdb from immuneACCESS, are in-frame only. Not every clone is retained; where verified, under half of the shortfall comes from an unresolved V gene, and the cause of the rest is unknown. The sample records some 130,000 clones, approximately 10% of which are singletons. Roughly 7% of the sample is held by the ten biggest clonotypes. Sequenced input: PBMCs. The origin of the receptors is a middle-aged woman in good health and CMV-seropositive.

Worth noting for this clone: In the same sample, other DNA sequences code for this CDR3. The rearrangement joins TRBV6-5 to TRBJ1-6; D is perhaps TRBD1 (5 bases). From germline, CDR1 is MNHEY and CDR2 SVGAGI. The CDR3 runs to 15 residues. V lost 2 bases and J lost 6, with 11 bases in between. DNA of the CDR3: TGTGCCAGCAGTTACCAAAGGGGAGGTAATTCACCCCTCCACTTT. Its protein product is CASSYQRGGNSPLHF.

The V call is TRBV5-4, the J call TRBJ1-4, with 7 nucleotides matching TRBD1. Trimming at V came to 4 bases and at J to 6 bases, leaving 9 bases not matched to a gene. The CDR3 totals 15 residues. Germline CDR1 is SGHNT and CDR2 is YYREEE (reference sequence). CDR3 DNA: TGTGCCAGCAGCCTAACCGGGACAGATGATGAAAAACTGTTTTTT. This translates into CASSLTGTDDEKLFF.

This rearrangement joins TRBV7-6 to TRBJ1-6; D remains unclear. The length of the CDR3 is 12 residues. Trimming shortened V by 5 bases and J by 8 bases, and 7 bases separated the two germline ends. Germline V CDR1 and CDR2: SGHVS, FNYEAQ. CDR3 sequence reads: CASSLGDSPLHF. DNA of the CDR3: TGTGCCAGCAGCCTAGGAGATTCACCCCTCCACTTT.

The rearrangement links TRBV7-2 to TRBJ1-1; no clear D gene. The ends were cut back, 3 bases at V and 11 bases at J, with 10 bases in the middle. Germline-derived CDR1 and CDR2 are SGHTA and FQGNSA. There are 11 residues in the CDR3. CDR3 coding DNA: TGTGCCAGCAGCTTCTACAAGGAGGCTTTCTTT. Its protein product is CASSFYKEAFF.

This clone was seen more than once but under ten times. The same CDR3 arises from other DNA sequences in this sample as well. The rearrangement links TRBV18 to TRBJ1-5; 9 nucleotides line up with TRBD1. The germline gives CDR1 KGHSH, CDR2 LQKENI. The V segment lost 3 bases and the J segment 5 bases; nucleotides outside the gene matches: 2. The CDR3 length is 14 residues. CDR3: CASSPGQGYQPQHF. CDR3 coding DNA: TGTGCCAGCTCACCGGGACAGGGATATCAGCCCCAGCATTTT.

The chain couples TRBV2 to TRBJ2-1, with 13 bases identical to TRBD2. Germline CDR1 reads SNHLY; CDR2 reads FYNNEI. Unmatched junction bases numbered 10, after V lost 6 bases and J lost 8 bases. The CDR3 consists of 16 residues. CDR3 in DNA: TGTGCCAGCAGCAGGGGACTAGCGGGACCTGCAGATGAGCAGTTCTTC. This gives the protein CASSRGLAGPADEQFF.

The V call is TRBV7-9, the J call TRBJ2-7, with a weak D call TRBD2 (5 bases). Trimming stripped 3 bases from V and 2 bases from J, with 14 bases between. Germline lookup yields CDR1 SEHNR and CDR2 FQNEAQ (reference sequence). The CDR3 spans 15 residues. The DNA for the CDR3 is TGTGCCAGCAGCTTTGGGGAGTGGCAGACCTACGAGCAGTACTTC. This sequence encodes CASSFGEWQTYEQYF.

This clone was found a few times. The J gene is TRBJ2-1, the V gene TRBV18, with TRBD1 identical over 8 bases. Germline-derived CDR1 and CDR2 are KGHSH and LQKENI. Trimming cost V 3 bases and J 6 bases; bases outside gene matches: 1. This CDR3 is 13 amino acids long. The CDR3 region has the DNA TGTGCCAGCTCACCGGGACAGGTCAATGAGCAGTTCTTC. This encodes CASSPGQVNEQFF.

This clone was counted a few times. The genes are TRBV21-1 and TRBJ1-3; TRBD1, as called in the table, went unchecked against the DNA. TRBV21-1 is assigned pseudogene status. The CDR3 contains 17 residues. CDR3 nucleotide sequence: TGTGCCAGCAGCAATTCTCCCGACAGAATGCCTGGAAACACCATATATTTT. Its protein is CASSNSPDRMPGNTIYF.

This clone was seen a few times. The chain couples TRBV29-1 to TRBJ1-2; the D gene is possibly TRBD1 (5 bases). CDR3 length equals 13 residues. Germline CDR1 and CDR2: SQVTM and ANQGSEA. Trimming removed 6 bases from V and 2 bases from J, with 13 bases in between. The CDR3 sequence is CSVGLGENYGYTF. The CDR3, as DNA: TGCAGCGTGGGACTGGGCGAGAACTATGGCTACACCTTC.

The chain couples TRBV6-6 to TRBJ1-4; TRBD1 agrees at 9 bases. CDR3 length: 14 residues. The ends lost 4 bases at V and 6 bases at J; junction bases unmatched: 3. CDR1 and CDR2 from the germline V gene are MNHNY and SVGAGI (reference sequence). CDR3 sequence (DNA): TGTGCCAGCAGTTCGAGGACAGGGGATGAAAAACTGTTTTTT. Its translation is CASSSRTGDEKLFF.